This T cell receptor (beta chain) appears in the sequencing data of a study of glioma-infiltrating T cells after dendritic cell vaccination. Study background: Monocyte-derived dendritic cells, cultured approximately 7 days with IL-4 and GM-CSF, were pulsed with autologous tumor lysate. The study's findings and limits: Few patients contributed both blood and tumor specimens.

The PCR used 60 V beta and 13 J beta primers. Only in-frame clones appear in the TCRdb table, and some are missing; sequencing was by immunoSEQ multiplex PCR. The sample lists approximately 60,000 clones; approximately 86% were seen once. As regards this clone: Its antigen is currently unknown.

The time point is: after dendritic cell vaccination, including at tumor progression/relapse. Before vaccination, two weeks after the third vaccination, and at progression, PBMC were collected. Material: blood, obtained after dendritic cell vaccination. This clonotype was sampled from a human donor with glioblastoma.

In nucleotides, the CDR3 is TGTGCCAGCAGCCCGAAACAACTAGCGGGGAACACCGGGGAGCTGTTTTTT. Its translation is CASSPKQLAGNTGELFF. This chain links TRBV11-2 with TRBJ2-2, with 9 positions matching TRBD2. Germline V CDR1 and CDR2: SGHAT, FQNNGV. J lost 1 base, V lost 5 bases, and 8 bases had no gene match. The CDR3 runs 17 residues. Filled out from reference TRBV11-2 and TRBJ2-2, the complete variable domain reads EAGVAQSPRYKIIEKRQSVAFWCNPISGHATLYWYQQILGQGPKLLIQFQNNGVVDDSQLPKDRFSAERLKGVDSTLKIQPAKLEDSAVYLCASSPKQLAGNTGELFFGEGSRLTVL.